The clone carrying this T cell receptor beta chain turned up a few times. Its target is not known. This entry belongs to a study of blood T cells in healthy people across ages. V was clipped by 0 bases and J by 3 bases, with 9 bases between them. The CDR3 covers 14 residues. Per germline, CDR1 SGHRS and CDR2 YFSETQ. Sample-barcoded 5' priming and a J-beta primer mix drove a second PCR of about 6 to 11 cycles. TCRdb processed the 5' RACE reads anew with MiXCR; each CDR3 protein has one entry. The sample includes 550,000 to 800,000 distinct CDR3 sequences, under 25% of them seen just once. Whole-study findings and limits: Whereas aged donors had fewer naive CD4+ cells, long-lived donors had more of them and higher diversity. Unsorted PBMCs blocked a conclusive comparison of naive and antigen-experienced cells. A strong correlation was found between TCR beta diversity and the percentage of naive T cells.

No fewer than 5.5 micrograms of total RNA were isolated from every sample. The material sequenced was blood. The clonotype comes from a man between 65 and 80 years old in good health. The chain is built from TRBV5-1 and TRBJ2-5, with a weak D call TRBD1 (5 bases). CDR3 sequence (DNA): TGCGCCAGCAGCTTGGAGGGGAATGAAGAGACCCAGTACTTC. Encoded protein: CASSLEGNEETQYF.